The 13 T cell receptor beta chains below come from one sample, sequenced in a study of cytomegalovirus exposure and HLA in healthy donors. Here immunoSEQ multiplex PCR was the method, and the copy in TCRdb shows in-frame clones only, minus some. The profile covers roughly 260,000 clones, with around 90% appearing a single time and 0.37% taken by the ten largest. The source material was PBMCs. These receptors were collected from a young woman in good health and CMV-seronegative.

V and J are TRBV2 and TRBJ2-1; D may be TRBD2 (6 bases). Germline CDR1 reads SNHLY; CDR2 reads FYNNEI. Trimming took off 5 bases at V and 9 bases at J, with 14 bases between the two ends. This CDR3 spans 13 amino acids. CDR3 nucleotide sequence: TGTGCCAGCAGTCTGGAGGGCCCCAGTGAGCAGTTCTTC. It specifies CASSLEGPSEQFF.

The chain links TRBV5-6 to TRBJ1-4; D possibly corresponds to TRBD1 (6 bases). Germline CDR1 is SGHDT and CDR2 is YYEEEE. V was trimmed by 3 bases and J by 6 bases, leaving 18 bases between them. The CDR3 sequence is 16 residues long. CDR3 protein: CASSSTSVRGDEKLFF. The CDR3 DNA reads TGTGCCAGCAGCTCAACTTCGGTCAGGGGCGATGAAAAACTGTTTTTT.

This chain's CDR3 is CASSYRTGDPDTQYF. DNA of the CDR3: TGTGCCAGCAGCTATCGGACAGGAGATCCAGATACGCAGTATTTT. J is TRBJ2-3 and V is TRBV28; 7 nucleotides agree with TRBD1. This CDR3 spans 15 amino acids. With 6 bases clipped from V and 4 bases from J, the junction kept 10 bases outside the gene matches. Germline V gene sequence: CDR1 MDHEN, CDR2 SYDVKM.

The sample holds a few counts of this clone. This chain joins TRBV6-1 and TRBJ2-7; D is uncertain. The germline CDR1 and CDR2 sequences are MNHNS and SASEGT. Between the trimmed V and J ends, which lost 6 bases and 0 bases, there was a span of 9 bases. This CDR3 contains 13 residues. CDR3 coding DNA: TGTGCCAGCAGCCGGACGGACTCCTACGAGCAGTACGTC. It encodes CASSRTDSYEQYV.

The genes are TRBV7-8 and TRBJ1-1; tentatively, D is TRBD1 (5 bases). Germline CDR1 is SGHVS and CDR2 is FQNEAQ. The V end lost 5 bases, the J end lost 1 base, and 11 bases lay between the germline ends. The CDR3 consists of 14 residues. DNA of the CDR3: TGTGCCAGCAGCGGGGCTCGAAGGAACACTGAAGCTTTCTTT. Translating it yields CASSGARRNTEAFF.

The genes are TRBV28 and TRBJ1-4; the match to TRBD1 covers 8 bases. The CDR3 loop spans 15 amino acids. Per germline, CDR1 MDHEN and CDR2 SYDVKM. The V segment lost 5 bases and the J segment 7 bases; nucleotides outside the gene matches: 9. Written as DNA, the CDR3 is TGTGCCAGCAGTACGACAGGGGTGGCTAGTGAAAAACTGTTTTTT. Translated, it gives CASSTTGVASEKLFF.

This clone was counted a single time. The chain links TRBV6-5 to TRBJ1-1; D is ambiguous. Germline lookup yields CDR1 MNHEY and CDR2 SVGAGI. The ends were cut back, 0 bases at V and 4 bases at J, with 6 bases in the middle. The CDR3 sequence is 13 residues long. The CDR3 is CASSYSAATEAFF. The CDR3 DNA reads as TGTGCCAGCAGTTACTCGGCGGCCACTGAAGCTTTCTTT.

The chain combines TRBV28 with TRBJ2-4; 10 bases map to TRBD1. J gave up 6 bases and V 4 bases, and 3 bases lay outside the gene matches. The germline V gene has CDR1 MDHEN and CDR2 SYDVKM. The CDR3 length is 14 residues. CDR3 coding DNA: TGTGCCAGCAGTTCCCGGGACAGGGGAAACATTCAGTACTTC. It yields the protein CASSSRDRGNIQYF.

The gene calls are TRBV6-6 and TRBJ1-1; D is uncertain. The CDR3 covers 13 residues. V was shortened by 6 bases and J by 0 bases, with 8 bases between the two germline ends. Germline lookup yields CDR1 MNHNY and CDR2 SVGAGI (reference sequence). The CDR3: CASSDNMNTEAFF. For the CDR3, the DNA is TGTGCCAGCAGCGACAATATGAACACTGAAGCTTTCTTT.

This chain links TRBV28 with TRBJ1-2; TRBD1 agrees at 9 bases. This CDR3 has 15 residues. Trimming cost V 6 bases and J 4 bases; bases outside gene matches: 9. The germline gives CDR1 MDHEN, CDR2 SYDVKM. CDR3 region: CASSPQTGGGYGYTF. CDR3 sequence (DNA): TGTGCCAGCAGCCCACAGACAGGGGGTGGCTATGGCTACACCTTC.

This chain joins TRBV6-5 and TRBJ2-7; 7 nucleotides match TRBD2. Losses at the gene ends were 5 bases for V and 7 bases for J; bases not matched to a gene: 2. CDR3 length equals 11 residues. CDR1 is MNHEY, CDR2 SVGAGI, per germline. CDR3 loop: CASSQGGEQYF. CDR3 bases: TGTGCCAGCAGTCAGGGAGGGGAGCAGTACTTC.

This clone has only a few counts. Other nucleotide sequences from this sample produce the same CDR3. The chain has TRBV27 and TRBJ2-1; 11 bases map to TRBD2. There are 15 residues in the CDR3. CDR1 is MNHEY and CDR2 is SMNVEV in the germline V gene (reference sequence). With V trimmed by 0 bases and J by 6 bases, 1 base remained unmatched. In DNA, the CDR3 is TGTGCCAGCAGTTTATCCACTAGCGGGGGCAATGAGCAGTTCTTC. This encodes CASSLSTSGGNEQFF.

In DNA, the CDR3 is TGCGCCAGCAGCCAAGATTTGGGACAGGGCTCCTACGAGCAGTACTTC. It translates to CASSQDLGQGSYEQYF. The rearrangement links TRBV4-1 to TRBJ2-7; 9 nucleotides agree with TRBD1. The CDR3 is 16 residues long. V lost 0 bases, J lost 0 bases, and 3 bases stayed unmatched. Germline assignment: CDR1 MGHRA and CDR2 YSYEKL.